Listed below are T cell receptor beta chains from one sample, sequenced in a study of blood T cells in healthy people across ages. TCRdb redid the calling of the 5' RACE reads with MiXCR, one entry per CDR3 protein. The sample shows hundreds of thousands of distinct CDR3 sequences, over 20% of them seen only once. Sequenced material: blood. The receptor source for this set is a man aged 70-80 years in good health. The CDR3 runs from the conserved cysteine through the conserved F or W. D genes are given only for firm matches. Size values are once, few and many counts, or a class for expanded clones, and some rows have none.

j_call v_call clone_size d_call cdr3_nt cdr3_aa
TRBJ2-1 TRBV28 NA NA TGTGCCAGCAGTTTGGTAGCGCTCTCCTACAATGAGCAGTTCTTC CASSLVALSYNEQFF
TRBJ2-5 TRBV7-2 few NA TGTGCCAGCAGTTATGACAGCCACCAAGAGACCCAGTACTTC CASSYDSHQETQYF
TRBJ2-7 TRBV20-1 NA NA TGCAGTGTTGCATGGGGCAAATCCTACGAGCAGTACTTC CSVAWGKSYEQYF
TRBJ1-1 TRBV6-5 NA NA TGTGCCAGCAGACAGGAGGTGGCGAACACTGAAGCTTTCTTT CASRQEVANTEAFF
TRBJ2-3 TRBV6-1 NA TRBD2 TGTGCCAGCAGTGACAGCTTAGGACTAGCGGGAGGTACAGATACGCAGTATTTT CASSDSLGLAGGTDTQYF
TRBJ2-5 TRBV20-1 few NA TGCAGTGCTAGAGAGCAGGGCGCGACCCAGTACTTC CSAREQGATQYF
TRBJ2-7 TRBV7-9 few TRBD2 TGTGCCAGCAGCCCCGAGTCCGGGACTAGCGGGGTCCACGAGCAGTACTTC CASSPESGTSGVHEQYF
TRBJ2-1 TRBV5-1 many TRBD2 TGCGCCAGCAGCTTGGGATCTAGCGGGAGTCCCTCCTACAATGAGCAGTTCTTC CASSLGSSGSPSYNEQFF
TRBJ2-7 TRBV20-1 NA NA TGCAGTGCCAGTCTTATTGAGCAGTACTTC CSASLIEQYF
TRBJ2-2 TRBV7-9 few NA TGTGCCAGCAGCTCGCTGACGGACACCGGGGAGCTGTTTTTT CASSSLTDTGELFF
TRBJ2-3 TRBV19 few TRBD1 TGTGCCAGTAGTTCGACAGGGGGCGAGACAGATACGCAGTATTTT CASSSTGGETDTQYF
TRBJ2-5 TRBV6-1 NA NA TGTGCCAGCAGTGAAGCGGGCCCAGGTCCCCAGTACTTC CASSEAGPGPQYF
TRBJ2-7 TRBV5-4 NA NA TGTGCCAGCAGCTTGAACAGGGACCACGAGCAGTACTTC CASSLNRDHEQYF
TRBJ1-3 TRBV12-3/TRBV12-4 NA NA TGTGCCAGCAACAGTGGGGGAAACACCATATATTTT CASNSGGNTIYF
TRBJ2-5 TRBV9 few NA TGTGCCAGCAGCGTAGACGGGAGCAACCGTGAGACCCAGTACTTC CASSVDGSNRETQYF
TRBJ2-7 TRBV28 few TRBD2 TGTGCCAGCAGTTCTACAGCGGGGACCTACGAGCAGTACTTC CASSSTAGTYEQYF
TRBJ2-5 TRBV29-1 NA NA TGCAGCGTAGACTCGCTTACAGGGTTAGAGACCCAGTACTTC CSVDSLTGLETQYF
TRBJ2-2 TRBV4-3 few TRBD2 TGCGCCAGCAGCCAAGATTGGGCCAGCGGGGGCACCGGGGAGCTGTTTTTT CASSQDWASGGTGELFF
TRBJ2-5 TRBV11-2 NA NA TGTGCCAGCAGCAAGCTTTCGGGAGTGGGAGAGACCCAGTACTTC CASSKLSGVGETQYF
TRBJ2-7 TRBV7-9 NA TRBD1 TGTGCCAGCAGCTTAGAACAGGGGGCTAACGAGCAGTACTTC CASSLEQGANEQYF
TRBJ2-1 TRBV5-1 NA NA TGCGCCAGCAGCTTGGGCGGGGACCCATCCTACAATGAGCAGTTCTTC CASSLGGDPSYNEQFF
TRBJ2-7 TRBV4-1 NA TRBD2 TGCGCCAGCAGCCAAAGACTAGCGGGGTACGAGCAGTACTTC CASSQRLAGYEQYF
TRBJ2-1 TRBV20-1 NA NA TGCAGTGCTACCCGACTCGCGGGAACCTATGGGAATGAGCAGTTCTTC CSATRLAGTYGNEQFF
TRBJ1-6 TRBV5-5 few NA TGTGCCAGCAGCTTGGAACCGGGGTCCTATAATTCACCCCTCCACTTT CASSLEPGSYNSPLHF
TRBJ2-7 TRBV12-3/TRBV12-4 NA NA TGTGCCAGCAGTCGACAGCCTGAATACGAGCAGTACTTC CASSRQPEYEQYF
TRBJ1-2 TRBV20-1 NA NA TGCAGTGCTATTATTCGGGGGCCCTATGGCTACACCTTC CSAIIRGPYGYTF
TRBJ1-4 TRBV28 many NA TGTGCCAGCAGGGATACTAATGAAAAACTGTTTTTT CASRDTNEKLFF
TRBJ2-3 TRBV11-2 few NA TGTGCCAGCAGCATCCTTAGGGACACAGATACGCAGTATTTT CASSILRDTDTQYF
TRBJ1-1 TRBV7-2 NA NA TGTGCCAGCAGCTTAGTGGTCCCCTGGGGTACTGAAGCTTTCTTT CASSLVVPWGTEAFF
TRBJ2-7 TRBV24-1 few NA TGTGCCACCAGTGACCCGGTCGGGGGCCTGGAGCAGTACTTC CATSDPVGGLEQYF
TRBJ2-6 TRBV12-3/TRBV12-4 NA TRBD1 TGTGCCAGCAGTTTAGGACAGGGAAGGTCTGGGGCCAACGTCCTGACTTTC CASSLGQGRSGANVLTF
TRBJ2-3 TRBV20-1 few TRBD2 TGCAGTGCTAGCCGCGGGGGGCGGTCTTCTAGCACAGATACGCAGTATTTT CSASRGGRSSSTDTQYF
TRBJ2-7 TRBV11-2 few NA TGTGCCAGCAGCTTAGGTCCGGCAGGCGGCTACGAGCAGTACTTC CASSLGPAGGYEQYF
TRBJ2-7 TRBV20-1 many TRBD1 TGCAGTGCTATCCGTACAGGGGGCAGGGACTACGAGCAGTACTTC CSAIRTGGRDYEQYF
TRBJ2-5 TRBV9 NA TRBD2 TGTGCCAGCAGCGTAGCGGCTAGCGGGAGATCGGGGACCCAGTACTTC CASSVAASGRSGTQYF
TRBJ1-1 TRBV6-1 NA NA TGTGCCAGCAGTTCCGGGACACCGAACACTGAAGCTTTCTTT CASSSGTPNTEAFF
TRBJ2-1 TRBV7-8 many TRBD2 TGTGCCAGCAGCTTAGTCGGACTAGCGGCCTACAATGAGCAGTTCTTC CASSLVGLAAYNEQFF
TRBJ2-7 TRBV20-1 NA TRBD1 TGCAGTGCTTCTACAGGGGTTCGGTACGAGCAGTACTTC CSASTGVRYEQYF
TRBJ1-4 TRBV9 NA NA TGTGCCAGCAGCGCGGCTACAGGTGAAAAACTGTTTTTT CASSAATGEKLFF
TRBJ1-2 TRBV9 NA NA TGTGCCAGCTACTCAACTGCTATCGGCTACACCTTC CASYSTAIGYTF
TRBJ2-1 TRBV4-1 many TRBD2 TGCGCCAGCAGCCAAGACCCCCCGAGGACTAGCGGGAGTAATGAGCAGTTCTTC CASSQDPPRTSGSNEQFF
TRBJ2-1 TRBV12-3/TRBV12-4 NA TRBD2 TGTGCCAGCAGCTTGACTAGCGGAGAGCAGTTCTTC CASSLTSGEQFF
TRBJ1-2 TRBV29-1 few NA TGCAGCGTTGAAGAGGGGGAGACTAACTATGACTACACCTTC CSVEEGETNYDYTF
TRBJ2-5 TRBV2 NA NA TGTGCCAGCGGACTTTTCCGGGACCCAGGAACGGACCAGTACTTC CASGLFRDPGTDQYF
TRBJ2-5 TRBV7-9 NA NA TGTGCCAGCAGCTTAGCGGGGGAAGCGAAAGAGACCCAGTACTTC CASSLAGEAKETQYF
TRBJ2-7 TRBV28 few NA TGTGCCAGCAGCTGGCTGGGACCCAGGAGGGCCGAGCAGTACTTC CASSWLGPRRAEQYF
TRBJ2-1 TRBV12-3/TRBV12-4 few NA TGTGCCAGCAGTCCCAGGACTACCGACAATGAGCAGTTCTTC CASSPRTTDNEQFF
TRBJ2-1 TRBV20-1 many TRBD2 TGCAGTGCTAGAGCGAGTCTAGCGGGAGACATAGTCGGCTCCTACAATGAGCAGTTCTTC CSARASLAGDIVGSYNEQFF
TRBJ1-4 TRBV7-2 NA NA TGTGCCAGCAGCTCGGGTGGGGGACTGTTTTTT CASSSGGGLFF
TRBJ1-2 TRBV27 NA NA TGTGCCAGCAGTTTATCGATACGGGGGAACTATGGCTACACCTTC CASSLSIRGNYGYTF
TRBJ2-4 TRBV5-1 NA NA TGCGCCAGCAGCTTAGGATCCGGGGAAATTCAGTACTTC CASSLGSGEIQYF
TRBJ2-7 TRBV27 NA NA TGTGCCAGCAGTCCAGGGCGGGGAATTAGTGAGCAGTACTTC CASSPGRGISEQYF
TRBJ2-2 TRBV12-3/TRBV12-4 NA TRBD1 TGTGCCAGCAGCCCCCGGACAGGGTATAGCGGGGAGCTGTTTTTT CASSPRTGYSGELFF
TRBJ1-4 TRBV5-1 NA TRBD1 TGCGCCAGCAGCCCCGGACAGGACGAAAATGAAAAGCTGTTTTTT CASSPGQDENEKLFF
TRBJ2-5 TRBV7-2 NA NA TGTGCCAGCAGCTTATCTCCTAGCGCCTACCAAGAGACCCAGTACTTC CASSLSPSAYQETQYF
TRBJ2-2 TRBV4-1 NA NA TGCGCCAGCAGCCAAGTCGGGGGTTGGACCGGGGAGCTGTTTTTT CASSQVGGWTGELFF
TRBJ1-2 TRBV6-1 NA NA TGTGCCAGCAGTGAAGCGAGGGGTTCTAGCGGGAGGGGTAACTATGGCTACACCTTC CASSEARGSSGRGNYGYTF
TRBJ2-7 TRBV25-1 NA NA TGTGCCAGCAGTGAACATCGGTACGAGCAGTACTTC CASSEHRYEQYF
TRBJ1-1 TRBV6-2/TRBV6-3 NA NA TGTGCCAGCAGCTCGACTATGAACACTGAAGCTTTCTTT CASSSTMNTEAFF
TRBJ2-5 TRBV14 few TRBD2 TGTGCCAGCAGCCAACAAGCGGGAGGGGCCCAGTACTTC CASSQQAGGAQYF